The TCR beta chain described here comes from a study of identical twins. Study-wide results and caveats: One should note that invariant MAIT and iNKT cells could partly confound zero-insertion analyses.

The CDR3 is 15 residues long. V shed 2 bases, J shed 5 bases, and the junction held 9 bases outside the gene matches. CDR1 and CDR2 (germline): MNHEY, SVGAGI. One entry per CDR3 protein, called by TCRdb with MiXCR from the 5' RACE reads. The sample has some 660,000 distinct CDR3 sequences, 8.6% seen once; the top ten hold roughly 0.9%. In the case of this clonotype: The target antigen is unknown.

In addition, the sample was reused for a study of yellow fever vaccine responses in identical twins. This second study notes: Reported findings indicate that twins' vaccine T cell responses seemed partially convergent, partially personalized.

The V gene is TRBV6-5, the J gene TRBJ2-7; 7 bases line up with TRBD2. The clonotype was recovered from a woman under 30 in good health. Sequences were obtained from PBMCs. CDR3 sequence: CASSYRTTAGDEQYF. The DNA of the CDR3 is TGTGCCAGCAGTTACCGTACTACTGCGGGGGACGAGCAGTACTTC.